The 7 T cell receptor beta chains below were found in one sample sequenced in a study of T cell responses to AZD1222 COVID-19 vaccine (dated by TCRdb to about 2021). Receptor libraries were prepared by the immunoSEQ multiplex PCR assay. TCRdb took over this immuneACCESS table, retaining in-frame rearrangements with V and J assigned. Such tables are incomplete; in checked studies, under half of the missing clones stem from an unresolved V gene, and the remainder is unexplained. Here the sample has some 150,000 clones; over 75% occur a single time. The ten largest account for 4% to 5.5% of the sample. According to the study, the label for this sample's time point signals: about 28 days (+/-7) after the second vaccine dose. This sample comprised peripheral blood, obtained 28 days after the second AZD1222 dose. These receptors all stem from an adult who received the AZD1222 COVID-19 vaccine.

The J gene is TRBJ1-2, the V gene TRBV15; D may be TRBD1 (6 bases). Germline-derived CDR1 and CDR2 are LNHNV and YYDKDF (reference sequence). V shed 0 bases and J shed 3 bases, with 11 bases lying between them. The CDR3 totals 15 residues. The CDR3, as DNA: TGTGCCACCAGCAGAGATGACGGGGGCTACTATGGCTACACCTTC. Amino acids: CATSRDDGGYYGYTF. The variable domain in full, with the rest retrieved from reference TRBV15 and TRBJ1-2, is DAMVIQNPRYQVTQFGKPVTLSCSQTLNHNVMYWYQQKSSQAPKLLFHYYDKDFNNEADTPDNFQSRRPNTSFCFLDIRSPGLGDTAMYLCATSRDDGGYYGYTFGSGTRLTVV.

The chain joins TRBV4-2 to TRBJ2-7, with D unclear. Germline V gene sequence: CDR1 LGHNA, CDR2 YNFKEQ. The CDR3 length is 14 residues. Between the trimmed V and J ends, which lost 3 bases and 5 bases, there was a span of 14 bases. Written as DNA, the CDR3 is TGTGCCAGCAGCCAGGGGAACCAACTGGACGAGCAGTACTTC. Encoded protein: CASSQGNQLDEQYF.

The chain uses TRBV19 and TRBJ1-1; D is unclear. Trimming took 7 bases from V and 0 from J, leaving 9 bases between them. Per germline, CDR1 LNHDA and CDR2 SQIVND (reference sequence). The CDR3 is 13 amino acids. CDR3 residues: CASTEALNTEAFF. The CDR3, as DNA: TGTGCCAGTACCGAGGCCTTGAACACTGAAGCTTTCTTT.

V usage is TRBV6-5 and J usage is TRBJ2-3; D is ambiguous. This CDR3 spans 13 amino acids. Trimming took off 7 bases at V and 0 bases at J, with 8 bases between the two ends. Germline loops: CDR1 MNHEY, CDR2 SVGAGI. The CDR3 coding sequence is TGTGCCAGCAAAGGCCGCAGCACAGATACGCAGTATTTT. Amino acid sequence: CASKGRSTDTQYF.

The count of this clone is one. The J gene is TRBJ1-5, the V gene TRBV20-1; TRBD1 aligns across 7 bases. The CDR3 extends over 11 amino acids. Germline lookup yields CDR1 DFQATT and CDR2 SNEGSKA (reference sequence). V lost 3 bases and J lost 14; bases outside the gene matches: 7. The CDR3 reads CSARGAGGEHF. For the CDR3, the DNA is TGCAGTGCTAGGGGGGCAGGGGGTGAGCATTTT.

The rearrangement links TRBV11-2 to TRBJ1-4; D ambiguous. There are 13 residues in the CDR3. Germline loops: CDR1 SGHAT, CDR2 FQNNGV. Trimming shortened V by 5 bases and J by 10 bases, and 14 bases separated the two germline ends. This chain's CDR3 is CASSPGPSGKLFF. CDR3 bases: TGTGCCAGCAGCCCTGGGCCCTCGGGAAAACTGTTTTTT. Full variable domain (rest looked up from reference TRBV11-2 and TRBJ1-4): EAGVAQSPRYKIIEKRQSVAFWCNPISGHATLYWYQQILGQGPKLLIQFQNNGVVDDSQLPKDRFSAERLKGVDSTLKIQPAKLEDSAVYLCASSPGPSGKLFFGSGTQLSVL.

The chain employs TRBV18 and TRBJ1-2; perhaps TRBD1 as D (5 bases). V lost 3 bases, J lost 8 bases, and 22 bases lay in between. Germline V gene sequence: CDR1 KGHSH, CDR2 LQKENI. CDR3 length: 16 amino acids. This CDR3 is CASSPDLYGAYKGYTF. The CDR3 nucleotides are TGTGCCAGCTCACCGGACCTCTACGGGGCCTATAAAGGCTACACCTTC. Full variable domain (outside the CDR3, taken from reference TRBV18 and TRBJ1-2): NAGVMQNPRHLVRRRGQEARLRCSPMKGHSHVYWYRQLPEEGLKFMVYLQKENIIDESGMPKERFSAEFPKEGPSILRIQQVVRGDSAAYFCASSPDLYGAYKGYTFGSGTRLTVV.